In this sample, the clone carrying this T cell receptor (beta chain) turned up once. Its antigen is unidentified. Per the germline V gene, CDR1 is MDHEN and CDR2 is SYDVKM. J gave up 10 bases and V 6 bases, and 17 bases lay outside the gene matches. The CDR3 is 16 residues long. Here immunoSEQ multiplex PCR was the method, and the copy in TCRdb shows in-frame clones only, minus some. The repertoire holds 28,000 or so clones, with 60% to 85% as singletons. The record originates from a study of memory CD4+ T cells and cytomegalovirus serostatus. Findings and limits, study-wide: Each of some 67 CMV-associated TCRbeta sequences occurred in one to five individuals. A US-trained random forest predicted CMV serostatus with median AUC around 0.91.

The sort gate was single viable CD3+CD4+CD8-CD45RO+ cells for memory CD4+ T cells. Donors' CMV status reflects serum IgG against pp150, pp28, p38, p52. After thawing, CD4+ T cells were positively selected. The specimen sequenced was memory CD4+ T cells from blood. The source is an adult in good health and CMV-seronegative. The chain recombines TRBV28 with TRBJ2-1, with 8 bases lining up with TRBD2. The CDR3 sequence is CASRVGGGGVQGEQFF. CDR3 nucleotide sequence: TGTGCCAGCAGGGTCGGGGGGGGAGGGGTACAAGGGGAGCAGTTCTTC.